The 17 T cell receptor beta chains in this list originate from one sample, sequenced in a study of blood T cell repertoires in COVID-19. Method: immunoSEQ multiplex PCR; TCRdb's copy keeps in-frame clones and lacks some. Among some 160,000 clones listed, around 89% were seen once. The specimen was peripheral blood. These TCRs come from a woman in her sixties with active COVID-19.

V and J are TRBV6-2 or TRBV6-3 and TRBJ2-1; 7 nucleotides match TRBD2. This CDR3 spans 12 amino acids. V lost 6 bases to trimming and J lost 10 bases; unmatched junction nucleotides: 6. CDR1 MNHEY and CDR2 SVGEGT come from the germline V gene. CDR3 sequence: CASSTTSAEQFF. The CDR3 nucleotides read TGTGCCAGCAGCACAACTAGCGCCGAGCAGTTCTTC.

The chain combines TRBV18 with TRBJ2-7, with D possibly TRBD1 on 5 matching bases. Trimming pared 6 bases from V and 0 bases from J, leaving 15 bases between. The CDR3 consists of 15 residues. Germline assignment: CDR1 KGHSH and CDR2 LQKENI. CDR3 sequence: CASSYRIQSSYEQYF. CDR3 nucleotide sequence: TGTGCCAGCTCCTACAGGATTCAAAGCTCCTACGAGCAGTACTTC.

In regard to this clone: One junction end does not reproduce the germline sequence, and a read error may be involved. The chain recombines TRBV27 with TRBJ2-1, with D unresolved. The CDR3 is 18 residues long. The V gene's germline CDR1 is MNHEY and CDR2 SMNVEV (reference sequence). CDR3 loop: CASSTVTVVAWSSNEQFF. As DNA, the CDR3 is TGTGCCAGCAGCACTGTAACTGTGGTAGCTTGGTCCTCCAATGAGCAGTTCTTC.

The V and J genes are TRBV28 and TRBJ2-1, with 9 bases fitting TRBD2. CDR1 and CDR2 (germline): MDHEN, SYDVKM. The CDR3 sequence is 16 residues long. Losses at the gene ends were 5 bases for V and 4 bases for J; bases not matched to a gene: 9. The chain's CDR3 is CASSTVAGAGYNEQFF. In nucleotides, the CDR3 is TGTGCCAGCAGTACAGTAGCGGGAGCGGGGTACAATGAGCAGTTCTTC.

This chain links TRBV2 with TRBJ2-3; D not certain. The CDR3 consists of 16 residues. Trimming took off 2 bases at V and 1 base at J, with 13 bases between the two ends. The germline V gene encodes CDR1 SNHLY and CDR2 FYNNEI. CDR3 DNA: TGTGCCAGCAGTGAATTTCGCGGTTTGCGCACAGATACGCAGTATTTT. It specifies CASSEFRGLRTDTQYF.

J is TRBJ2-3 and V is TRBV9; maybe TRBD2 (6 bases). The CDR3 totals 16 residues. Germline V gene data show CDR1 as SGDLS and CDR2 as YYNGEE. Trimming pared 2 bases from V and 6 bases from J, leaving 19 bases between. The CDR3 DNA reads TGTGCCAGCAGCGTCCGGGACTCTAGATCTAGGGATACGCAGTATTTT. This encodes CASSVRDSRSRDTQYF. Full variable domain (missing parts from reference TRBV9 and TRBJ2-3): DSGVTQTPKHLITATGQRVTLRCSPRSGDLSVYWYQQSLDQGLQFLIQYYNGEERAKGNILERFSAQQFPDLHSELNLSSLELGDSALYFCASSVRDSRSRDTQYFGPGTRLTVL.

V gene TRBV18 combines with J gene TRBJ2-7; possible D gene TRBD1, 6 bases. The length of the CDR3 is 12 residues. V shed 4 bases and J shed 6 bases, with 10 bases lying between them. Germline CDR1 and CDR2: KGHSH and LQKENI. CDR3 nucleotides: TGTGCCAGCTCACGGACAGTCCGCGAGCAGTACTTC. This translates into CASSRTVREQYF.

The chain employs TRBV6-5 and TRBJ2-3, with 10 nucleotides matching TRBD2. Trimming cost V 7 bases and J 1 base; bases outside gene matches: 5. Germline CDR1 reads MNHEY; CDR2 reads SVGAGI. CDR3 length equals 15 residues. The DNA of the CDR3 is TGTGCCAGCAAGACCCTAGCGGGAGGCACAGATACGCAGTATTTT. Amino acid sequence: CASKTLAGGTDTQYF.

This clone was recorded once. The chain recombines TRBV30 with TRBJ2-7; 9 bases map to TRBD2. The CDR3 has 14 residues. After removal of 2 bases from V and 6 bases from J, the junction contained 8 bases not matched to a gene. The germline V gene has CDR1 GTSNPN and CDR2 SVGIG (reference sequence). CDR3 bases: TGTGCCTGGAGTCTGGGACTAGCATCGGGCGAGCAGTACTTC. Translation gives CAWSLGLASGEQYF.

This clone was seen just once. This chain uses TRBV7-2 with TRBJ2-1, with 12 nucleotides matching TRBD2. V was pared by 1 base and J by 15 bases, with 10 bases of the junction left unmatched. In germline, CDR1 is SGHTA, CDR2 FQGNSA. The CDR3 is made up of 15 amino acids. The CDR3 is CASSLGGASGRGPFF. The CDR3 coding sequence is TGTGCCAGCAGCTTAGGAGGGGCTAGCGGGAGGGGACCGTTCTTC.

The chain uses TRBV30 and TRBJ2-1, with 7 bases matching TRBD1. Germline trimming cut 0 bases from V and 15 bases from J; bases unmatched to any gene: 11. The germline CDR1 and CDR2 sequences are GTSNPN and SVGIG (reference sequence). There are 13 residues in the CDR3. The CDR3 coding sequence is TGTGCCTGGAGTGTACTGTTTGGACACAGGGGGTTCTTC. Encoded protein: CAWSVLFGHRGFF.

The chain recombines TRBV2 with TRBJ1-6; TRBD1 matches 8 bases. The CDR3 has 13 amino acids. The germline V gene encodes CDR1 SNHLY and CDR2 FYNNEI. V shed 7 bases and J 10 bases; nucleotides not matched to a gene: 6. The CDR3 DNA sequence: TGTGCCAGCAACGCAGGGACAGGATCACCCCTCCACTTT. This sequence encodes CASNAGTGSPLHF.

The CDR3 DNA follows: TGTGCCAGCAGCTTATTATCGGGAGGAGGCAATGAGCAGTTCTTC. Translation: CASSLLSGGGNEQFF. The gene calls are TRBV7-6 and TRBJ2-1; 7 bases line up with TRBD2. There are 15 residues in the CDR3. Germline V lookup: CDR1 SGHVS, CDR2 FNYEAQ. Trimming at V came to 2 bases and at J to 6 bases, leaving 7 bases not matched to a gene.

The chain links TRBV7-3 to TRBJ2-1; 8 nucleotides match TRBD1. The V and J ends lost 9 bases and 0 bases, in that order; junction bases with no gene match: 16. Germline V gene data show CDR1 as SGHTA and CDR2 as FQGTGA. The CDR3 sequence is 18 residues long. The CDR3 protein is CARPPTGDADSSYNEQFF. CDR3 DNA: TGTGCCAGGCCCCCGACAGGGGATGCGGATAGCTCCTACAATGAGCAGTTCTTC.

J is TRBJ1-1 and V is TRBV5-8; 8 bases are a match to TRBD1. Germline V gene lookup returns CDR1 SGHTS and CDR2 YDEGEE. Losses at the gene ends were 4 bases for V and 8 bases for J; bases not matched to a gene: 10. The CDR3 totals 14 residues. CDR3 coding DNA: TGTGCCAGCAGCCCTGAGGACAGGGACCGGGAAGCTTTCTTT. Its translation: CASSPEDRDREAFF.

This chain joins TRBV11-1 and TRBJ2-5, with 7 bases identical to TRBD2. Per the germline V gene, CDR1 is SGHAT and CDR2 is FQDESV (reference sequence). This CDR3 has 15 residues. V trimming: 2 bases; J trimming: 5 bases; junction bases outside the gene matches: 8. The CDR3 reads CASSLLAGGPETQYF. The CDR3 DNA reads as TGTGCCAGCAGCTTATTAGCGGGCGGCCCGGAGACCCAGTACTTC.

This chain connects TRBV16 to TRBJ2-1, with 11 bases aligning to TRBD2. The CDR3 runs to 17 residues. Germline assignment: CDR1 KGHSY and CDR2 FQNENV. V shed 6 bases and J 0 bases; nucleotides not matched to a gene: 7. CDR3 residues: CASRPTSGRGSYNEQFF. The CDR3 DNA follows: TGTGCCAGCAGACCCACTAGCGGGAGAGGCTCCTACAATGAGCAGTTCTTC.